These T cell receptor beta chains were read from a single sample in a study of Ad26.COV2.S vaccination and SARS-CoV-2 variants. Data came from immunoSEQ multiplex PCR; TCRdb stores just in-frame clones and leaves some out. The sample lists around 450,000 clones, roughly 89% occurring once. This sample comprised peripheral blood, obtained in a trial of Ad26.COV2.S vaccine versus placebo. These receptors all stem from a person between 18 and 65 years old who received the Ad26.COV2.S COVID-19 vaccine or a placebo. Each CDR3 is given with its conserved first and last residue. Each record gives: J gene, clone size, V gene, D gene, CDR3 DNA, CDR3 protein. A D gene is named only where the DNA matches it firmly. For some rows the clone size is stated as once, few or many, or as a class when expanded; others skip it.

TRBJ2-1	NA	TRBV5-1	NA	TGCGCCAGCCGTCCTGACACAACAATCTACAATGAGCAGTTCTTC	CASRPDTTIYNEQFF
TRBJ1-3	NA	TRBV29-1	TRBD1	TGCAGCGTCGAGGGACAGTTGGCTGGAAACACCATATATTTT	CSVEGQLAGNTIYF
TRBJ2-1	NA	TRBV6-6	NA	TGTGCCAGCAGTACGGGGGGCCCCTACAATGAGCAGTTCTTC	CASSTGGPYNEQFF
TRBJ1-1	NA	TRBV4-1	NA	TGCGCCAGCTTCCCATCAGACAGGTCAACACAAGCTTTCTTT	CASFPSDRSTQAFF
TRBJ2-2	NA	TRBV7-2	TRBD2	TGTGCCAGCAGCCTATCGTGGACTAGACCCACTACCGGGGAGCTGTTTTTT	CASSLSWTRPTTGELFF
TRBJ2-5	few	TRBV9	TRBD2	TGTGCCAGCAGCGTAGAGCTAGCGGGAGCCTGGGCGGAGACCCAGTACTTC	CASSVELAGAWAETQYF
TRBJ1-4	NA	TRBV2	TRBD1	TGTGCCAGCAGTACCGGACAGGGCTGGTGGGAAAAACTGTTTTTT	CASSTGQGWWEKLFF
TRBJ2-1	NA	TRBV3-1/TRBV3-2	TRBD1	TGTGCCAGCAGCCAAGGGACAGGGTGGGGCAATGAGCAGTTCTTC	CASSQGTGWGNEQFF
TRBJ2-3	NA	TRBV13	TRBD2	TGTGCCAGCAGCCTCCCAGTAGCGGGAGGGGGTACGCAGTATTTT	CASSLPVAGGGTQYF
TRBJ2-2	NA	TRBV7-2	NA	TGTGCCAGCAGCTTATCGCGGACGGCTGTGGCCGGGGAGCTGTTTTTT	CASSLSRTAVAGELFF
TRBJ2-1	NA	TRBV27	TRBD2	TGTGCCAGCAAGAGGACTAGTCATTACAATGAGCAGTTCTTC	CASKRTSHYNEQFF
TRBJ1-4	NA	TRBV29-1	NA	TGCAGCGTTGAAGCCGGGCGGGAAAAACTGTTTTTT	CSVEAGREKLFF
TRBJ2-3	NA	TRBV6-5	TRBD2	TGTGCCAGCAGTTATTCTCCGGGACTAGCAGATACGCAGTATTTT	CASSYSPGLADTQYF
TRBJ1-3	NA	TRBV28	TRBD1	TGTGCCAGCAGTTACGGGACAGGGGGCAAGATATTATTCTCTGGAAACACCATATATTTT	CASSYGTGGKILFSGNTIYF
TRBJ1-2	NA	TRBV29-1	TRBD1	TGCAGCGTTGAAAGGGGCAGGGGGTATGCCTATGGCTACACCTTC	CSVERGRGYAYGYTF
TRBJ2-5	NA	TRBV7-9	TRBD2	TGTGCCAGCAGCTTAGCGGGACTAGCGGGGGAGACCCAGTACTTC	CASSLAGLAGETQYF
TRBJ1-6	NA	TRBV3-1/TRBV3-2	TRBD1	TGTGCCAGCAGCCACTACGAGACAGGGGATGGGTCACCCCTCCACTTT	CASSHYETGDGSPLHF
TRBJ1-2	NA	TRBV27	NA	TGTGCCAGCAGTTTTTCGAGCGGGCAAATTGGCTACACCTTC	CASSFSSGQIGYTF
TRBJ1-1	NA	TRBV27	TRBD1	TGTGCCAGCAGCGGGGACAGTCCCACCCTACTTAGGAACACTGAAGCTTTCTTT	CASSGDSPTLLRNTEAFF
TRBJ2-5	NA	TRBV4-2	TRBD2	TGTGCCAGCAGCCAAGATTCGGCGCGGGGGGCCCAAGAGACCCAGTACTTC	CASSQDSARGAQETQYF
TRBJ2-6	NA	TRBV30	NA	TGTGCCTGGAGTGAGGGGGAATCTGGGGCCAACGTCCTGACTTTC	CAWSEGESGANVLTF
TRBJ2-5	NA	TRBV5-1	NA	TGCGCCAGCTGCCGGGCGAGGGGGGGGGCGTATGAGACCCAGTACTTC	CASCRARGGAYETQYF
TRBJ2-5	NA	TRBV18	NA	TGTGCCAGCTCACCACCAGGAGAGACCCAGTACTTC	CASSPPGETQYF
TRBJ1-5	few	TRBV4-3	NA	TGCGCCAGCAGCCAAGATTCCAGGGGTTGGCAGCCCCAGCATTTT	CASSQDSRGWQPQHF
TRBJ1-5	NA	TRBV28	NA	TGTGCCAGCAGTTCCCCGCAGGGAGGTAATCAGCCCCAGCATTTT	CASSSPQGGNQPQHF
TRBJ2-1	once	TRBV10-3	NA	TGTGCCATCAGTGCTAGCACAGTCTCCCACAATGAGCAGTTCTTC	CAISASTVSHNEQFF
TRBJ2-3	NA	TRBV5-1	NA	TGCGCCAGCAGCCCTACGGGGGCGCGCACAGATACGCAGTATTTT	CASSPTGARTDTQYF
TRBJ1-1	NA	TRBV11-3	NA	TGTGCCAGCAGCTTAGTAGGTTGGAGTGAAGCTTTCTTT	CASSLVGWSEAFF
TRBJ2-4	NA	TRBV13	NA	TGTGCCAGCAGTCCAGGGGGGAGGGGGCCGCCAGCCAAAAACATTCAGTACTTC	CASSPGGRGPPAKNIQYF
TRBJ1-6	NA	TRBV6-4	NA	TGTGCCAGCAGTGAGGGGGGATATAATTCACCCCTCCACTTT	CASSEGGYNSPLHF
TRBJ1-6	NA	TRBV27	NA	TGTGCCAGCAGTTTGACAGCATATAATTCACCCCTCCACTTT	CASSLTAYNSPLHF
TRBJ1-2	NA	TRBV14	NA	TGTGCCAGCAGCCAAGTTCCGGCGGGACTTAACTATGGCTACACCTTC	CASSQVPAGLNYGYTF
TRBJ1-1	NA	TRBV10-1	TRBD1	TGCGCCAGCAGTGAGCCCCCTCGGACAGGGGGGTGTAGCACTGAAGCTTTCTTT	CASSEPPRTGGCSTEAFF
TRBJ1-5	NA	TRBV7-2	NA	TGTGCCAGCAGCTTAGCCGGGAAAGGGAATCAGCCCCAGCATTTT	CASSLAGKGNQPQHF
TRBJ2-2	NA	TRBV11-3	NA	TGTGCCAGCAGCTCCATAGAGAGGGGGTACACCGGGGAGCTGTTTTTT	CASSSIERGYTGELFF
TRBJ2-7	few	TRBV7-8	NA	TGTGCCAGCAGCTTAGTAGACGGGTCAGCAGGTTTAGAGCAGTACTTC	CASSLVDGSAGLEQYF
TRBJ2-2	NA	TRBV7-9	NA	TGTGCCAGCAGCTTAAGGGCGGGGACGAGCACCGGGGAGCTGTTTTTT	CASSLRAGTSTGELFF
TRBJ1-1	NA	TRBV28	NA	TGTGCCAGCAGTTCTCCGGTAGATATTGAAGCTTTCTTT	CASSSPVDIEAFF
TRBJ1-1	NA	TRBV5-6	NA	TGTGCCAGCAGCTTGGGAGAAAGTGAAGCTTTCTTT	CASSLGESEAFF
TRBJ2-7	NA	TRBV4-1	NA	TGCGCCAGCAGCCTCACGCCCGGGTTGAAGCACGAGCAGTACTTC	CASSLTPGLKHEQYF
TRBJ2-7	NA	TRBV11-2	NA	TGTGCCAGCAGCTCAGGACCGGACGGCGAGCAGTACTTC	CASSSGPDGEQYF
TRBJ2-2	NA	TRBV7-2	TRBD2	TGTGCCAGCAGATTAGCGGGAGGCCGGGGGACCGGGGAGCTGTTTTTT	CASRLAGGRGTGELFF
TRBJ2-2	once	TRBV6-2/TRBV6-3	NA	TGTGCCAGCAGTTACGGGATATACGGGGAGCTGTTTTTT	CASSYGIYGELFF
TRBJ2-7	NA	TRBV13	NA	TGTGCCAGCAGCCTAACCGGGACCGACTTTGGCGAGCAGTACTTC	CASSLTGTDFGEQYF
TRBJ1-1	NA	TRBV5-4	NA	TGTGCCAGCAGCTTGGTTAGGGAGGGGAACACTGAAGCTTTCTTT	CASSLVREGNTEAFF
TRBJ1-5	NA	TRBV19	NA	TGTGCCAGTAGTATAAAAGGGTATAGCAATCAGCCCCAGCATTTT	CASSIKGYSNQPQHF
TRBJ1-4	NA	TRBV9	NA	TGTGCCAGCAGCCCCCGAGGTACCTCCAATGAACTGTTTTTT	CASSPRGTSNELFF
TRBJ1-1	NA	TRBV27	NA	TGTGCCAGCAGTTTATCGATGGGAACTGAAGCTTTCTTT	CASSLSMGTEAFF
TRBJ1-1	NA	TRBV11-2	TRBD1	TGTGCCAGCAGCTTGGGGGACAGAAGTGTGAACACTGAAGCTTTCTTT	CASSLGDRSVNTEAFF
TRBJ2-3	NA	TRBV7-2	NA	TGTGCCAGCAGCTTAGGTGGGGGGGCCCTCCCGCGCGGGGATACGCAGTATTTT	CASSLGGGALPRGDTQYF